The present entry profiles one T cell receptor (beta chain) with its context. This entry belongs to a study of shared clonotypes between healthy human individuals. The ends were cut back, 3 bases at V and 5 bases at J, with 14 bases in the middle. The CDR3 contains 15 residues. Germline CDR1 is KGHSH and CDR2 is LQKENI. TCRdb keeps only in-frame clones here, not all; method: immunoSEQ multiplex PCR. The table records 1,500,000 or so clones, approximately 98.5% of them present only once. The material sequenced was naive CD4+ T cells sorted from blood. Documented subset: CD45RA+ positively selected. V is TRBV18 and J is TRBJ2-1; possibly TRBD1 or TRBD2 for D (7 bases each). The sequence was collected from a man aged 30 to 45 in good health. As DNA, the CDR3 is TGTGCCAGCTCACCGACAGGGAGCGGGAACAATGAGCAGTTCTTC. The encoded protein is CASSPTGSGNNEQFF.